What follows are 5 T cell receptor beta chains derived from one specimen sequenced in a study of blood T cells in healthy people across ages. The use of a sample-barcoded 5' primer and a J-beta primer mix characterized a second PCR of roughly 7 to 11 cycles. One entry per CDR3 protein, called by TCRdb with MiXCR from the 5' RACE reads. The table lists 1.5 million to 2 million distinct CDR3 sequences, about 49% of them singletons. The sample was blood. The receptors stem from a woman aged 40 to 55 in good health.

The CDR3 protein is CATTVGGKNIQYF. CDR3 DNA: TGTGCCACTACAGTCGGGGGGAAAAACATTCAGTACTTC. The chain couples TRBV25-1 to TRBJ2-4; TRBD2 aligns across 7 bases. J was trimmed by 4 bases and V by 10 bases; bases with no gene match: 7. The V gene's germline CDR1 is MGHDK and CDR2 SYGVNS. This CDR3 has 13 residues.

Worth noting for this clonotype: The junction shows a germline mismatch at one end, possibly a read error. The chain links TRBV25-1 to TRBJ1-2; 8 bases are a match to TRBD1. Germline lookup yields CDR1 MGHDK and CDR2 SYGVNS. The CDR3 length is 13 residues. This CDR3 reads CAGSHSGGDGYTF. The CDR3 DNA is TGTGCCGGCAGTCACTCAGGGGGCGATGGCTACACCTTC.

This clonotype has a handful of counts. The chain joins TRBV6-1 to TRBJ2-5, with TRBD2 as a possible D gene (6 bases). The germline V gene has CDR1 MNHNS and CDR2 SASEGT. The length of the CDR3 is 17 residues. Trimming stripped 0 bases from V and 2 bases from J, with 16 bases between. CDR3 bases: TGTGCCAGCAGTGAAGCCGAGTCGGGACTTTTGCAAGAGACCCAGTACTTC. Residues: CASSEAESGLLQETQYF.

The chain recombines TRBV20-1 with TRBJ1-2; D perhaps matches TRBD1 (6 bases). V dropped 0 bases and J dropped 4 bases, with 18 bases sitting between them. Germline CDR1 reads DFQATT; CDR2 reads SNEGSKA (reference sequence). CDR3 size: 16 residues. This CDR3 reads CSARDPQGPLGYGYTF. The CDR3 nucleotides are TGCAGTGCTAGAGATCCCCAGGGGCCCTTGGGCTATGGCTACACCTTC.

In this sample, this clonotype turned up a few times. The V and J genes are TRBV29-1 and TRBJ1-6, with TRBD1 matching 8 bases. The ends lost 6 bases at V and 6 bases at J; junction bases unmatched: 4. This CDR3 has 13 amino acids. Per germline, CDR1 SQVTM and CDR2 ANQGSEA. CDR3 DNA: TGCAGCGTCAGGACAGGGAGTAATTCACCCCTCCACTTT. Translated, it gives CSVRTGSNSPLHF.